This TCR beta chain was captured in a study of blood T cell repertoires in COVID-19. Across the study: The study drew acute and convalescent COVID-19 samples from the United States, Italy and Spain. T cells, B-cell-depleted T cells, or PBMCs supplied cDNA or gDNA.

CDR3 length: 14 residues. The junction had 7 bases not matched to a gene; V was cut back by 4 bases and J by 7 bases. The germline V gene has CDR1 SNHLY and CDR2 FYNNEI. In the authors' workflow: By means of reference gene primer amplification, nucleated cell counts were estimated. TCRdb keeps only in-frame clones here, not all; method: immunoSEQ multiplex PCR. That table supplies the V and J calls and clone size; D and trimming were determined from the DNA. The data contain some 120,000 clones, about 77% of them singletons. This clone has just one count. The genes are TRBV2 and TRBJ2-1, with 7 bases matching TRBD2. This receptor was obtained from a human donor in a cohort sampled during active COVID-19. Sequenced material: peripheral blood. The DNA of the CDR3 is TGTGCCAGCAGTGTTCTAGCGGCTAGGAATGAGCAGTTCTTC. As protein: CASSVLAARNEQFF.